This T cell receptor beta chain was captured in a study of neurological immune-mediated disorders. This clonotype has at least ten counts. The yield of each sequencing run was over 160 million TCR-beta sequences from 15-18 subjects. In TCRdb, the 5' RACE reads were re-called with MiXCR into one record per CDR3 protein. The sample lists nearly 45,000 distinct CDR3 sequences, around a fifth occurring once. Time point defined: technical triplicate 3. Looked up from germline, CDR1 is KGHSY and CDR2 is FQNENV. The CDR3 spans 15 residues. Unmatched junction bases numbered 6, after V lost 3 bases and J lost 6 bases.

The source is a man in his sixties with HTLV-1-associated myelopathy (HAM/TSP). Sequencing used PBMCs. The chain combines TRBV16 with TRBJ2-3; 10 bases agree with TRBD2. CDR3 in amino acids: CASSHGASGSDTQYF. The CDR3 region has the DNA TGTGCCAGCAGCCATGGGGCTAGCGGGAGTGATACGCAGTATTTT.